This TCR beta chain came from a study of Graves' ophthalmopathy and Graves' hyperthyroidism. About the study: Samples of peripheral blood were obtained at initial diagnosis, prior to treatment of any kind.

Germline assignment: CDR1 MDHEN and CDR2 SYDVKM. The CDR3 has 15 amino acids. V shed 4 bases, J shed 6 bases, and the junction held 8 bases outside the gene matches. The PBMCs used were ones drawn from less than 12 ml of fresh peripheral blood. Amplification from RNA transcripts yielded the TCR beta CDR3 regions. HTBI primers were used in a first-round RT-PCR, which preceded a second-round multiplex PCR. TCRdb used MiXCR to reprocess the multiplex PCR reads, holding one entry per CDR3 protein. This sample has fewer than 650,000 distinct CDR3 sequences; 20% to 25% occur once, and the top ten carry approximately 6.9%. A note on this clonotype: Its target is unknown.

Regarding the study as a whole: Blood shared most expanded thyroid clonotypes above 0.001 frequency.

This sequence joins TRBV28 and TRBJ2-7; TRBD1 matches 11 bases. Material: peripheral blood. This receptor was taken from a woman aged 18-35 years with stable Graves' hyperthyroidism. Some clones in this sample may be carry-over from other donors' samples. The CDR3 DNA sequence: TGTGCCAGCAGTTCCAGGACAGGGGGCATTGGCGAGCAGTACTTC. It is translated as CASSSRTGGIGEQYF.